This TCR beta chain was captured in a study of T-cell memory formation after mild COVID-19. V lost 4 bases, J lost 3 bases, and 21 bases lay in between. CDR3 size: 17 residues. Germline-derived CDR1 and CDR2 are SGHRS and YFSETQ. This clonotype was seen a few times. TCRdb re-called the 5' RACE reads with MiXCR, one entry per CDR3 protein. The sample includes approximately 440,000 distinct CDR3 sequences, around 19% seen only once; the top ten take around 8.4%. The sequence was obtained from an adult woman who had mild COVID-19 (a few samples of this study predate the infection). Cell type and time point are not known. The sequenced material came from PBMCs or a T cell subset sorted from them (not recorded which). The chain has TRBV5-1 and TRBJ2-3, with a weak D call TRBD1 (6 bases). CDR3 sequence: CASSGRTEGHRTDTQYF. CDR3 sequence (DNA): TGCGCCAGCAGCGGCAGAACCGAGGGACACAGAACAGATACGCAGTATTTT.